The 29 T cell receptor beta chains below were found in one sample sequenced in a study of technical replicates of blood from a few donors. Clones were read by immunoSEQ multiplex PCR, and TCRdb kept only the in-frame ones, dropping some. The sample has tens of thousands of clones, approximately 94% seen once; the top ten hold about 0.25%. The sample taken for sequencing was T cells isolated from PBMCs. The receptors originated from a human donor in good health.

J is TRBJ2-3 and V is TRBV30; 8 nucleotides align to TRBD1. From germline, CDR1 is GTSNPN and CDR2 SVGIG (reference sequence). The CDR3 covers 15 residues. V gave up 1 base and J gave up 5 bases; unmatched junction bases: 8. DNA for the CDR3: TGTGCCTGGAGTGGGGGGACAGGTAGACAAGATACGCAGTATTTT. The encoded protein is CAWSGGTGRQDTQYF.

This chain links TRBV14 with TRBJ2-5; possible D gene TRBD1, 6 bases. Germline-derived CDR1 and CDR2 are SGHDN and FVKESK. V lost 3 bases, J lost 5 bases, and 10 bases lay in between. CDR3 length equals 13 residues. CDR3 region: CASSQGALETQYF. CDR3 DNA: TGTGCCAGCAGCCAGGGGGCTTTGGAGACCCAGTACTTC.

The genes are TRBV20-1 and TRBJ1-1; D might be TRBD1 (5 bases). V lost 8 bases and J lost 10, with 17 bases in between. CDR3 length equals 11 residues. Looked up from germline, CDR1 is DFQATT and CDR2 is SNEGSKA (reference sequence). The CDR3: CSSRGGVGAFF. For the CDR3, the DNA is TGCAGTAGTAGGGGAGGGGTAGGAGCTTTCTTT.

This chain links TRBV2 with TRBJ1-6; D is uncertain. Per germline, CDR1 SNHLY and CDR2 FYNNEI. V shed 4 bases and J shed 8 bases, with 12 bases lying between them. This CDR3 comprises 14 residues. For the CDR3, the DNA is TGTGCCAGCAGTGGGGGAGCATCCTATTCACCCCTCCACTTT. Its translation is CASSGGASYSPLHF.

The sample holds one count of this clone. This rearrangement joins TRBV7-7 to TRBJ2-1; possibly TRBD2 for D (6 bases). The CDR3 is 17 residues long. Looked up from germline, CDR1 is SSHAT and CDR2 is FNYEAQ (reference sequence). V was clipped by 11 bases and J by 10 bases, with 33 bases between them. The CDR3 region is CAESPTASGVCSVEQFF. CDR3 DNA sequence: TGTGCCGAGTCCCCTACGGCCTCGGGAGTTTGTTCGGTGGAGCAGTTCTTC. Combining the CDR3 with reference TRBV7-7 and TRBJ2-1 gives the whole variable domain GAGVSQSPRYKVTKRGQDVTLRCDPISSHATLYWYQQALGQGPEFLTYFNYEAQPDKSGLPSDRFSAERPEGSISTLTIQRTEQRDSAMYRCAESPTASGVCSVEQFFGPGTRLTVL.

On this clone itself: One junction end disagrees with the germline gene, perhaps due to a read error. This chain joins TRBV7-7 and TRBJ2-7; 12 nucleotides align to TRBD2. CDR3 length: 15 amino acids. Germline CDR1 reads SSHAT; CDR2 reads FNYEAQ (reference sequence). The CDR3 DNA is TGTGCTAGCAGCTTAGGACTAGCGGGGACCTACGAGCAGTACTTC. Translating it yields CASSLGLAGTYEQYF.

This chain connects TRBV6-5 to TRBJ2-2, with TRBD2 identical over 8 bases. The ends lost 5 bases at V and 7 bases at J; junction bases unmatched: 3. The CDR3 loop spans 13 amino acids. In germline, CDR1 is MNHEY, CDR2 SVGAGI. CDR3 coding DNA: TGTGCCAGCAGTCCGGGGGGGGACGGGGAGCTGTTTTTT. This sequence encodes CASSPGGDGELFF.

The gene calls are TRBV7-6 and TRBJ2-2, with a tentative D call TRBD2 (6 bases). The CDR3 length is 15 residues. Looked up from germline, CDR1 is SGHVS and CDR2 is FNYEAQ. V lost 5 bases to trimming and J lost 2 bases, with 12 bases between them. The CDR3 coding sequence is TGTGCCAGCAGCCTTGCCGGGGGTAACACCGGGGAGCTGTTTTTT. It encodes CASSLAGGNTGELFF.

V gene TRBV5-1 combines with J gene TRBJ2-2; D perhaps matches TRBD1 (6 bases). With 2 bases removed from V and 0 bases from J, the gap between germline ends came to 8 bases. Germline CDR1 reads SGHRS; CDR2 reads YFSETQ. CDR3 length: 15 residues. The CDR3 DNA reads as TGCGCCAGCAGCTTTACAGGGTCGAACACCGGGGAGCTGTTTTTT. This translates into CASSFTGSNTGELFF.

This sequence joins TRBV11-3 and TRBJ1-6; D is unresolved. From germline, CDR1 is SGHNT and CDR2 YENEEA. The CDR3 consists of 15 residues. V was trimmed by 5 bases and J by 8 bases, leaving 16 bases between them. This CDR3 reads CASSLSARQDSPLHF. In nucleotides, the CDR3 is TGTGCCAGCAGCCTATCCGCCCGGCAGGATTCACCCCTCCACTTT.

This chain links TRBV9 with TRBJ2-1; 9 bases fit TRBD2. The CDR3 extends over 17 amino acids. Germline trimming cut 4 bases from V and 4 bases from J; bases unmatched to any gene: 12. From germline, CDR1 is SGDLS and CDR2 YYNGEE. CDR3: CASSPRSLREGYNEQFF. In DNA form, the CDR3 reads TGTGCCAGCAGCCCAAGATCCCTGCGGGAGGGTTACAATGAGCAGTTCTTC.

CDR3 in amino acids: CASSQGGTNVLTF. CDR3 coding DNA: TGTGCCAGCAGCCAAGGGGGGACTAACGTCCTGACTTTC. This sequence joins TRBV14 and TRBJ2-6; D might be TRBD2 (6 bases). CDR3 size: 13 residues. V lost 1 base and J 10 bases, leaving 8 bases between the germline ends. The germline CDR1 and CDR2 sequences are SGHDN and FVKESK. The variable domain in full, completed from reference TRBV14 and TRBJ2-6, reads EAGVTQFPSHSVIEKGQTVTLRCDPISGHDNLYWYRRVMGKEIKFLLHFVKESKQDESGMPNNRFLAERTGGTYSTLKVQPAELEDSGVYFCASSQGGTNVLTFGAGSRLTVL.

The rearrangement uses TRBV2 and TRBJ1-5; D is unresolved. The germline gives CDR1 SNHLY, CDR2 FYNNEI. The CDR3 consists of 13 residues. V shed 6 bases and J shed 7 bases, with 13 bases lying between them. The CDR3 protein is CASSVGGYQPQHF. DNA of the CDR3: TGTGCCAGCAGCGTTGGAGGGTACCAGCCCCAGCATTTT.

This chain links TRBV19 with TRBJ2-3, with D maybe TRBD2 (5 bases). Trimming stripped 6 bases from V and 0 bases from J, with 10 bases between. This CDR3 has 14 amino acids. In germline, CDR1 is LNHDA, CDR2 SQIVND (reference sequence). The CDR3 DNA sequence: TGTGCCAGTAGCCCGCGGACTAGCACAGATACGCAGTATTTT. This translates into CASSPRTSTDTQYF. The entire variable domain, with the rest obtained from reference TRBV19 and TRBJ2-3, is as follows: DGGITQSPKYLFRKEGQNVTLSCEQNLNHDAMYWYRQDPGQGLRLIYYSQIVNDFQKGDIAEGYSVSREKKESFPLTVTSAQKNPTAFYLCASSPRTSTDTQYFGPGTRLTVL.

The count of this clone is one. V usage is TRBV6-1 and J usage is TRBJ2-4; D unclear. The V end lost 4 bases, the J end lost 0 bases, and 7 bases lay between the germline ends. Germline assignment: CDR1 MNHNS and CDR2 SASEGT. This CDR3 contains 14 residues. As DNA, the CDR3 is TGTGCCAGCAGTGTAACCGGAGCCAAAAACATTCAGTACTTC. Its translation is CASSVTGAKNIQYF.

The chain couples TRBV27 to TRBJ1-1; D is perhaps TRBD1 (6 bases). The CDR3 sequence is 12 residues long. V was trimmed by 5 bases and J by 7 bases, leaving 11 bases between them. Germline loops: CDR1 MNHEY, CDR2 SMNVEV (reference sequence). The CDR3 region has the DNA TGTGCCAGCAGTCCCCACAGGGATGAAGCTTTCTTT. This translates into CASSPHRDEAFF.

The CDR3 loop reads CASSLGRGNEQFF. CDR3 sequence (DNA): TGTGCCAGCAGCTTGGGCAGGGGAAATGAGCAGTTCTTC. The genes are TRBV5-6 and TRBJ2-1; TRBD1 is a possible D gene (6 bases). The ends were cut back, 0 bases at V and 7 bases at J, with 8 bases in the middle. The CDR3 has 13 amino acids. Germline V gene data show CDR1 as SGHDT and CDR2 as YYEEEE.

This chain uses TRBV5-4 with TRBJ2-5; TRBD2 matches at 11 bases. The CDR3 consists of 14 residues. V lost 5 bases and J lost 3; bases outside the gene matches: 3. Germline values: CDR1 SGHNT, CDR2 YYREEE (reference sequence). CDR3 residues: CASRQGLAEETQYF. The CDR3 DNA reads TGTGCCAGCAGACAGGGACTAGCGGAAGAGACCCAGTACTTC. Full variable domain (missing parts from reference TRBV5-4 and TRBJ2-5): ETGVTQSPTHLIKTRGQQVTLRCSSQSGHNTVSWYQQALGQGPQFIFQYYREEENGRGNFPPRFSGLQFPNYSSELNVNALELDDSALYLCASRQGLAEETQYFGPGTRLLVL.

This chain uses TRBV27 with TRBJ2-6; 8 nucleotides agree with TRBD1. The CDR3 length is 20 residues. V lost 3 bases and J lost 0; bases outside the gene matches: 13. The germline gives CDR1 MNHEY, CDR2 SMNVEV (reference sequence). CDR3 bases: TGTGCCAGCAGTTTGACATTTGGGACAGGAAGATTCTCTGGGGCCAACGTCCTGACTTTC. Amino acid sequence: CASSLTFGTGRFSGANVLTF.

The chain carries TRBV28 and TRBJ2-4; D is unresolved. V gave up 2 bases and J gave up 0 bases, with 11 bases separating them. This CDR3 is built from 16 residues. The germline gives CDR1 MDHEN, CDR2 SYDVKM. CDR3 loop: CASSLSPLLAKNIQYF. DNA of the CDR3: TGTGCCAGCAGTTTAAGTCCGCTACTAGCCAAAAACATTCAGTACTTC.

The gene calls are TRBV11-3 and TRBJ2-5, with 12 bases lining up with TRBD1. This CDR3 spans 19 amino acids. From germline, CDR1 is SGHNT and CDR2 YENEEA. Losses at the gene ends were 6 bases for V and 4 bases for J; bases not matched to a gene: 18. CDR3 sequence: CASRGDGGTGGGFRETQYF. CDR3 DNA: TGTGCCAGCAGGGGGGATGGCGGGACAGGGGGCGGGTTCCGAGAGACCCAGTACTTC.

The rearrangement uses TRBV30 and TRBJ2-5; D is possibly TRBD2 (6 bases). V gave up 5 bases and J gave up 4 bases, with 11 bases separating them. The CDR3 runs 12 residues. Germline V lookup: CDR1 GTSNPN, CDR2 SVGIG (reference sequence). This chain's CDR3 is CAWEGAGETQYF. CDR3 coding DNA: TGTGCCTGGGAAGGAGCGGGAGAGACCCAGTACTTC.

The gene calls are TRBV2 and TRBJ2-5, with 11 bases identical to TRBD1. V shed 3 bases, J shed 5 bases, and the junction held 11 bases outside the gene matches. CDR3 length equals 17 residues. The germline gives CDR1 SNHLY, CDR2 FYNNEI. As DNA, the CDR3 is TGTGCCAGCAGTGATTGGACAGGGGGCTTAATGTTGGAGACCCAGTACTTC. This codes for CASSDWTGGLMLETQYF.

This clone occurred once. The chain recombines TRBV5-4 with TRBJ1-2; a possible D gene is TRBD1 (6 bases). Germline CDR1 is SGHNT and CDR2 is YYREEE (reference sequence). Trimming pared 4 bases from V and 7 bases from J, leaving 11 bases between. This CDR3 is built from 12 residues. CDR3 protein: CASSVNRAGYTF. For the CDR3, the DNA is TGTGCCAGCAGCGTTAACAGGGCTGGCTACACCTTC.

This rearrangement joins TRBV5-1 to TRBJ1-3; D is ambiguous. Germline V lookup: CDR1 SGHRS, CDR2 YFSETQ. The CDR3 runs to 20 residues. The V end lost 0 bases, the J end lost 0 bases, and 22 bases lay between the germline ends. The CDR3 here is CASSLAPWPPGIHSGNTIYF. For the CDR3, the DNA is TGCGCCAGCAGCTTGGCCCCCTGGCCCCCGGGGATACACTCTGGAAACACCATATATTTT.

The chain carries TRBV19 and TRBJ1-1; no clear D gene. V was trimmed by 3 bases and J by 6 bases, leaving 8 bases between them. The CDR3 runs 12 residues. CDR1 LNHDA and CDR2 SQIVND come from the germline V gene (reference sequence). CDR3 coding DNA: TGTGCCAGTAGTATGAGGAAGGCTGAAGCTTTCTTT. Encoded protein: CASSMRKAEAFF.

The V gene is TRBV25-1, the J gene TRBJ1-6; a weak D match, TRBD1 (6 bases). Trimming took off 3 bases at V and 7 bases at J, with 10 bases between the two ends. Germline-derived CDR1 and CDR2 are MGHDK and SYGVNS. CDR3 length equals 14 residues. The CDR3 sequence is CASSDRGANSPLHF. The CDR3 nucleotides are TGTGCCAGCAGTGACAGGGGAGCGAATTCACCCCTCCACTTT.

This chain connects TRBV18 to TRBJ2-1; 13 nucleotides align to TRBD2. The V and J ends lost 4 bases and 4 bases, in that order; junction bases with no gene match: 7. Germline CDR1 KGHSH, CDR2 LQKENI. This CDR3 region has 17 residues. CDR3 nucleotide sequence: TGTGCCAGCTCACTCGGGACTAGCGGGACCCCTTACAATGAGCAGTTCTTC. Residues: CASSLGTSGTPYNEQFF.

J is TRBJ2-1 and V is TRBV7-9; D possibly corresponds to TRBD2 (6 bases). CDR1 and CDR2 (germline): SEHNR, FQNEAQ (reference sequence). The CDR3 contains 14 residues. The germline V and J ends were trimmed by 11 bases and 5 bases, with 19 bases remaining between them. CDR3 nucleotide sequence: TGTGCCGCGTACCGAGGACTACTAAACAATGAGCAGTTCTTC. Protein: CAAYRGLLNNEQFF.